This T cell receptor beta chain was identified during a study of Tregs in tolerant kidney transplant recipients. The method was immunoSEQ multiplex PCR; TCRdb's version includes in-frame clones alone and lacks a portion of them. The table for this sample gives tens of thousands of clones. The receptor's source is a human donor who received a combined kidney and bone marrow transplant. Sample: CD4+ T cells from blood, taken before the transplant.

The CDR3 loop reads CSVPESGTAYGYTF. The sequenced CDR3 bases are TGCAGCGTTCCCGAATCCGGGACAGCCTATGGC. This chain connects TRBV29-1 to TRBJ1-2, with 7 nucleotides matching TRBD1. The CDR3 end lies 3 residues beyond the end of the read and is filled in from the germline J gene. The length of the CDR3 is 14 residues. With 5 bases clipped from V and 4 bases from J, the junction kept 10 bases outside the gene matches. Germline V lookup: CDR1 SQVTM, CDR2 ANQGSEA.